This TCR beta chain came from a study of T cells in Graves' hyperthyroidism and ophthalmopathy. RNA transcripts served as the template for amplifying TCR beta CDR3 regions. The HTBI set primed first-round TCR CDR3 RT-PCR. TCRdb reanalysed the multiplex PCR reads using MiXCR and keeps one entry per CDR3 protein. The sample shows under 400,000 distinct CDR3 sequences, about 18% of them seen only once. This clonotype was counted at least ten times. CDR1 and CDR2 from the germline V gene are MDHEN and SYDVKM. V trimming: 7 bases; J trimming: 5 bases; junction bases outside the gene matches: 11. The length of the CDR3 is 15 residues.

The sequence derives from a woman aged 45-65 years with Graves' hyperthyroidism. The V and J genes are TRBV28 and TRBJ1-5, with 7 bases matching TRBD1. Sample: blood. The CDR3 protein is CASIPQGGLDQPQHF. In DNA form, the CDR3 reads TGTGCCAGCATACCGCAGGGGGGGTTGGATCAGCCCCAGCATTTT.